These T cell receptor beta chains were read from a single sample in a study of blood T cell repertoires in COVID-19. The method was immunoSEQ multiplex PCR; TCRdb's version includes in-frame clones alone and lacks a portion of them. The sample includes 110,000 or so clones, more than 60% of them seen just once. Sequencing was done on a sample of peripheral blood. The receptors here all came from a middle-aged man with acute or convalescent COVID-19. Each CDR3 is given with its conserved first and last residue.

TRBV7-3,CASSPTGPYNSPLHF
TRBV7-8,CASSPAGGSGQPQHF
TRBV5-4,CASSSTSGGTGELFF
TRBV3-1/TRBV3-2,CASSQFGGRAEAFF
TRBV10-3,CAISEPRRGGGDEQYF
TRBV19,CASTHRGRRGNEKLFF
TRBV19,CASSSDRGQEQFF
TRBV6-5,CASSYSADPYNEQFF
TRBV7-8,CASSTNTGNTIYF
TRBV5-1,CASSSGTRGEKLFF
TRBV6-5,CASSYWRGSYEQYF
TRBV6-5,CASSQDSSGANVLTF
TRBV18,CASSPAGGDNSPLHF
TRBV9,CASSAGTMDTGELFF
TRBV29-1,CSVQEGSKNIQYF
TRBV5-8,CASSLSGGRYRTDTQYF
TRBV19,CASSDISYEQYF
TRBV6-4,CASSDLRASGGSNQPQHF
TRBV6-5,CASSYGQGVDGYTF
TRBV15,CATSREGLAGVEQFF
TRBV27,CASSLGQHGNQETQYF
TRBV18,CASSQGQNTGELFF
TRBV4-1,CASSQVLPGQETQYF
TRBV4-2,CASSQDADTNNSPLHF
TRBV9,CASSVGTGADYGYTF
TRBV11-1,CASSLARIKSGTSHNEQFF
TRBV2,CASSPLAGLQETQYF
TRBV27,CASSLGTGGQPQHF
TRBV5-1,CASSLDTGGMGDEKLFF
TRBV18,CASSPPAGYTEAFF
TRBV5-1,CASSPLGSSYNEQFF
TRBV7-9,CASSYSDRAVYNSPLHF
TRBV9,CASSPGYGASGRSDTQYF
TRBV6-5,CASSYRGERTEAFF
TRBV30,CALDRELYEQYF
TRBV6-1,CASSEVGAYSPLHF
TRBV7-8,CASSLVYYYSADSQNTEAFF